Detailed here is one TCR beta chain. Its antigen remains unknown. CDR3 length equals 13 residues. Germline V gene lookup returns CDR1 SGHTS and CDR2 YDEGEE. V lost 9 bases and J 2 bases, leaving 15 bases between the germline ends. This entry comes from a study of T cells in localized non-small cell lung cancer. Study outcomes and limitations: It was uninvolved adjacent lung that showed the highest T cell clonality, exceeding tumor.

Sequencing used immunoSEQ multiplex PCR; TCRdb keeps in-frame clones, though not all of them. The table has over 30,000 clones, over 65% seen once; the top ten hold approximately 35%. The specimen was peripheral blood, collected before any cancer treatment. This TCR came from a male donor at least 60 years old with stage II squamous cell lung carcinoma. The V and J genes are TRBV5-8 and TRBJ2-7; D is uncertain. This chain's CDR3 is CATSLGSAYEQYF. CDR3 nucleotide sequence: TGTGCCACCTCTCTGGGAAGCGCCTACGAGCAGTACTTC.